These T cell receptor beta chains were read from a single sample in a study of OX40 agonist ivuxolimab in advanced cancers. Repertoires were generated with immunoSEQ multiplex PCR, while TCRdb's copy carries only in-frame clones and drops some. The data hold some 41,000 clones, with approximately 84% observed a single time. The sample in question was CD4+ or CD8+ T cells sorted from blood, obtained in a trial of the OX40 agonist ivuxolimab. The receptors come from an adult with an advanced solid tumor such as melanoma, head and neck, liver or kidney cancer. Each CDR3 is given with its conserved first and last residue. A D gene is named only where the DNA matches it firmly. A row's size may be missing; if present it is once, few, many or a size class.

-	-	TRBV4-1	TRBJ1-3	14	CASSQRGKGDTIYF	TGCGCCAGCAGCCAGAGGGGGAAGGGGGACACCATATATTTT
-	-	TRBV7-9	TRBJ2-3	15	CASSPDATSTDTQYF	TGTGCCAGCAGCCCAGACGCCACTAGCACAGATACGCAGTATTTT
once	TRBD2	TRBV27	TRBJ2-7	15	CASSLYGRGAYEQYF	TGTGCCAGCAGTTTATATGGGAGGGGAGCCTACGAGCAGTACTTC
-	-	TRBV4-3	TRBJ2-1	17	CASSQAWTVAVANEQFF	TGCGCCAGCAGCCAAGCTTGGACCGTAGCAGTGGCCAATGAGCAGTTCTTC
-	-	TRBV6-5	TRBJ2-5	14	CASGAGGGGETQYF	TGTGCCAGCGGGGCCGGGGGAGGAGGGGAGACCCAGTACTTC
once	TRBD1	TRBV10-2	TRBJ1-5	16	CASSETGQGSNQPQHF	TGCGCCAGCAGTGAGACTGGACAGGGAAGCAATCAGCCCCAGCATTTT
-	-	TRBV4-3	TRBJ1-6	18	CAGSSRRATPPYNSPLHF	TGCGCCGGCAGCTCCCGAAGGGCCACTCCACCTTATAATTCACCCCTCCACTTT
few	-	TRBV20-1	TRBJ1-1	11	CSLDRNTEAFF	TGCAGCCTGGATCGGAACACTGAAGCTTTCTTT
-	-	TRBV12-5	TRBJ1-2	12	CASGLVTYGYTF	TGTGCTAGTGGTTTGGTTACTTATGGCTACACCTTC
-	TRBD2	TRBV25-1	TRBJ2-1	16	CASTPNPSGGYNEQFF	TGTGCCAGCACCCCGAACCCCAGCGGGGGTTACAATGAGCAGTTCTTC
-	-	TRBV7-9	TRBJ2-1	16	CAALHEQGPPGDGQFF	TGTGCCGCTTTACACGAACAGGGTCCCCCTGGGGATGGGCAGTTCTTC
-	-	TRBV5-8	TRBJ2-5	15	CASSLSRGGRETQYF	TGTGCCAGCAGCTTGAGCAGGGGAGGACGAGAGACCCAGTACTTC
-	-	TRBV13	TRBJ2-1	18	CASSYPGGRESPYNEQFF	TGTGCCAGCAGCTACCCCGGGGGGCGGGAGAGCCCCTACAATGAGCAGTTCTTC
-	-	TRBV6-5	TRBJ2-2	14	CASSYRVDTGELFF	TGTGCCAGCAGTTACAGGGTAGACACCGGGGAGCTGTTTTTT
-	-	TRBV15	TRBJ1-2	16	CATSRVGEQPLYGYTF	TGTGCCACCAGCAGAGTTGGGGAACAGCCACTCTATGGCTACACCTTC
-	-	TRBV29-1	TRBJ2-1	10	CSVSDNEQFF	TGCAGCGTTTCTGACAATGAGCAGTTCTTC
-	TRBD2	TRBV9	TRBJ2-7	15	CASSPRGREGSEQYF	TGTGCCAGCAGCCCCCGAGGGCGGGAGGGCAGCGAGCAGTACTTC
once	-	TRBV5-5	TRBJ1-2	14	CASRPIGGSKGYTF	TGTGCCAGCAGACCAATTGGGGGTTCAAAGGGCTACACCTTC
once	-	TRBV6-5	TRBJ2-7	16	CASSYFTGRGVYEQYF	TGTGCCAGCAGTTATTTCACGGGCAGGGGTGTGTACGAGCAGTACTTC
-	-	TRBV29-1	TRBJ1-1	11	CSAPGDTEAFF	TGCAGCGCCCCCGGGGACACTGAAGCTTTCTTT
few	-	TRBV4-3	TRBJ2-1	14	CASSQDTGWNEQFF	TGCGCCAGCAGCCAAGACACAGGGTGGAATGAGCAGTTCTTC
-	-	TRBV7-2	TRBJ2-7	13	CASSGTEGYEQYF	TGTGCCAGCAGCGGGACGGAGGGGTACGAGCAGTACTTC
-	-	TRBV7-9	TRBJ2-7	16	CASSLIGQQSSYEQYF	TGTGCCAGCAGCCTAATAGGACAGCAGAGCTCCTACGAGCAGTACTTC
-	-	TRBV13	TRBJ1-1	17	CASSPPGSGTENTEAFF	TGTGCCAGCAGCCCTCCCGGGTCCGGGACCGAGAACACTGAAGCTTTCTTT
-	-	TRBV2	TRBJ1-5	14	CASILGVGTKPQHF	TGTGCCAGCATTTTAGGTGTAGGGACAAAACCCCAGCATTTT
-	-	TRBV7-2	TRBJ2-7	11	CASSLEHEQYF	TGTGCCAGCAGCTTAGAGCACGAGCAGTACTTC
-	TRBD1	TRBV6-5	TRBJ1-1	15	CASRPPDRGHTEAFF	TGTGCCAGCAGACCACCCGACAGGGGGCACACTGAAGCTTTCTTT
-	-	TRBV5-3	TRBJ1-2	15	CARSFTGLPADGYTF	TGTGCCAGAAGCTTTACAGGTCTCCCAGCAGATGGCTACACCTTC
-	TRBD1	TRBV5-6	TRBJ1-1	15	CASSLDRGFLGEAFF	TGTGCCAGCAGCTTAGACAGGGGGTTTTTGGGTGAAGCTTTCTTT
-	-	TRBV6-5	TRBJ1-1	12	CASNLGSSEAFF	TGTGCCAGCAACCTAGGGTCGTCTGAAGCTTTCTTT
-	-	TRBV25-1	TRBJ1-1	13	CASSEWGIAEAFF	TGTGCCAGCAGTGAATGGGGGATCGCTGAAGCTTTCTTT
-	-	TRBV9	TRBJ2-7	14	CASSVGSLSYEQYF	TGTGCCAGCAGCGTCGGCAGTCTCTCCTACGAGCAGTACTTC
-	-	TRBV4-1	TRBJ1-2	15	CASSQDLGGGAGYTF	TGCGCCAGCAGCCAAGATCTCGGTGGGGGGGCGGGCTACACCTTC
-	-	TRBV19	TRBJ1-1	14	CASSIWSGNTEAFF	TGTGCCAGTAGTATTTGGTCAGGGAACACTGAAGCTTTCTTT
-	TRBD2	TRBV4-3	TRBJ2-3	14	CASHSGGPTDTQYF	TGCGCCAGCCATAGCGGGGGGCCCACAGATACGCAGTATTTT
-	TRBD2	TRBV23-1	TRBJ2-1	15	CASSRASGGYNEQFF	TGCGCCAGCAGTCGTGCTAGCGGGGGTTACAATGAGCAGTTCTTC
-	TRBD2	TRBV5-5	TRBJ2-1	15	CASSLVAGVVNEQFF	TGTGCCAGCAGCTTGGTGGCGGGGGTTGTGAATGAGCAGTTCTTC
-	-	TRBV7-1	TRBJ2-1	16	CASSDTFDSVYNEQFF	TGTGCCAGCAGCGACACCTTTGACAGTGTGTACAATGAGCAGTTCTTC
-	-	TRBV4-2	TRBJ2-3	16	CASSQRASPTTDTQYF	TGTGCCAGCAGCCAACGAGCTAGCCCCACCACAGATACGCAGTATTTT
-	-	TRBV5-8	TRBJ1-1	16	CASSFPSVRGNTEAFF	TGTGCCAGCAGCTTTCCTTCGGTCAGGGGGAACACTGAAGCTTTCTTT
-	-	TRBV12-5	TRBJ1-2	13	CASGLGTVAGYTF	TGTGCTAGTGGTTTGGGGACAGTTGCTGGCTACACCTTC
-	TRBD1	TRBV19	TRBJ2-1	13	CASSGDRGNEQFF	TGTGCCAGTAGTGGGGACAGGGGCAATGAGCAGTTCTTC
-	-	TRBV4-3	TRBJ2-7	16	CASSQDSGFAFYEQYF	TGCGCCAGCAGCCAAGATTCTGGGTTCGCATTCTACGAGCAGTACTTC
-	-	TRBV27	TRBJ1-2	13	CASSPSGSYGYTF	TGTGCCAGCAGTCCCTCAGGCAGCTATGGCTACACCTTC
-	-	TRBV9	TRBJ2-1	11	CASSLDYEQFF	TGTGCCAGCAGCCTAGACTATGAGCAGTTCTTC
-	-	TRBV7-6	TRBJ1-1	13	CASRPGGNTEAFF	TGTGCCAGCCGGCCGGGGGGGAACACTGAAGCTTTCTTT
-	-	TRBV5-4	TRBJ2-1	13	CASSLGDSNEQFF	TGTGCCAGCAGCTTGGGAGACAGCAATGAGCAGTTCTTC
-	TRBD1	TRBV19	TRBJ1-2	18	CASSIAGDRTLFNYGYTF	TGTGCCAGTAGTATTGCCGGGGACAGAACTTTATTTAACTATGGCTACACCTTC
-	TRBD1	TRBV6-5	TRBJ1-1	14	CASSLDRGNTEAFF	TGTGCCAGCAGTCTGGACAGGGGCAACACTGAAGCTTTCTTT
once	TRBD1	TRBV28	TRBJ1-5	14	CASSPPGGWQPQHF	TGTGCCAGCAGCCCCCCAGGGGGATGGCAGCCCCAGCATTTT
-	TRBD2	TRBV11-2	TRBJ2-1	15	CASTKPGLADNEQFF	TGTGCCAGCACCAAACCGGGACTAGCGGACAATGAGCAGTTCTTC
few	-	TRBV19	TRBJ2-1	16	CASSISHRSSYNEQFF	TGTGCCAGTAGTATAAGCCACCGGAGCTCCTACAATGAGCAGTTCTTC
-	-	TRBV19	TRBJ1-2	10	CASGPYGYTF	TGTGCCAGCGGGCCCTATGGCTACACCTTC